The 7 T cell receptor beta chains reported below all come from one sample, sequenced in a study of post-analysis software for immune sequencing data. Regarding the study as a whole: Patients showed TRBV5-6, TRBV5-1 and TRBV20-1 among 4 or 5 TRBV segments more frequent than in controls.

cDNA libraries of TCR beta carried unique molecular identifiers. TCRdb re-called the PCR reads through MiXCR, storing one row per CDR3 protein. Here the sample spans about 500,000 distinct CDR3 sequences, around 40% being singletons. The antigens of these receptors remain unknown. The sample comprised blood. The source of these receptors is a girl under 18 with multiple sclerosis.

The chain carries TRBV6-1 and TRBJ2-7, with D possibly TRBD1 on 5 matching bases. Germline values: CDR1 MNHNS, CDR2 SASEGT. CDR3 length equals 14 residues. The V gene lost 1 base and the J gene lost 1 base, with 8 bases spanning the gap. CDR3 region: CASSEEGLSYEQYF. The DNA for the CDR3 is TGTGCCAGCAGTGAAGAGGGGCTATCCTACGAGCAGTACTTC.

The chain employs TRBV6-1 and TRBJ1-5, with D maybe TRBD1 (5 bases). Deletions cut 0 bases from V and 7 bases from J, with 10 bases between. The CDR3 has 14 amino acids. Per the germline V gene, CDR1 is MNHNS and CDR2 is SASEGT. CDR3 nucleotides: TGTGCCAGCAGTGAAGCCCCCAGGGACCAGCCCCAGCATTTT. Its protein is CASSEAPRDQPQHF.

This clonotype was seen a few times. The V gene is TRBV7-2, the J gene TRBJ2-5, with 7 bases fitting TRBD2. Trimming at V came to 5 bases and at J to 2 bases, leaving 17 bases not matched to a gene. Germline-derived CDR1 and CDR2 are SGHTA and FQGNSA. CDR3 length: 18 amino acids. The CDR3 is CASSPSLLSGTDQETQYF. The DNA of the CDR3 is TGTGCCAGCAGCCCCTCCTTACTCAGCGGGACCGATCAAGAGACCCAGTACTTC.

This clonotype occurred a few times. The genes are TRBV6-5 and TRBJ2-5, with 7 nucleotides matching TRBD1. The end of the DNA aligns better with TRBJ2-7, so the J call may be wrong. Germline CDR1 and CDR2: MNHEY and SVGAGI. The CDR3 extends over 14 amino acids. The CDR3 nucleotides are TGTGCCAGCAGTTACCGGGACAGCTCCTACGAGCAGTACTTC. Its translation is CASSYRDSSYEQYF.

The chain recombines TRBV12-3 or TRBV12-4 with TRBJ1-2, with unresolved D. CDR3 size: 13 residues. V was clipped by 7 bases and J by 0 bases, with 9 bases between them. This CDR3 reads CASTSGANYGYTF. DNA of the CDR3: TGTGCCAGCACCTCCGGGGCTAACTATGGCTACACCTTC.

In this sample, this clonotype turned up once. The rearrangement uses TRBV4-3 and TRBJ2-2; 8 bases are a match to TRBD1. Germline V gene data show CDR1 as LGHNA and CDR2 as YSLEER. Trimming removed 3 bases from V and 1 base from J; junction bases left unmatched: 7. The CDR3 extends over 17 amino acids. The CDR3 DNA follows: TGCGCCAGCAGCCAGGCCGGGGGACAGGAGAACACCGGGGAGCTGTTTTTT. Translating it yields CASSQAGGQENTGELFF.

Written as DNA, the CDR3 is TGTGCCAGCAGTTACTCGTACGGGCACAACACTGAAGCTTTCTTT. It translates to CASSYSYGHNTEAFF. The V gene is TRBV6-5, the J gene TRBJ1-1; D unresolved. CDR3 size: 15 residues. V lost 0 bases and J 2 bases, leaving 10 bases between the germline ends. Germline-derived CDR1 and CDR2 are MNHEY and SVGAGI.